This TCR beta chain was sequenced during a study of shared T cell receptors in the human thymus. V was trimmed by 2 bases and J by 3 bases, leaving 14 bases between them. The CDR3 is made up of 15 amino acids. CDR1 MDHEN and CDR2 SYDVKM come from the germline V gene. Assay used: immunoSEQ multiplex PCR; TCRdb lists only in-frame clones, some missing. The sample holds 640,000 or so clones, 87% seen once. These sequences were also reported in another study, on human thymus T cells. That publication notes: It was healthy Finnish infants having corrective surgery for congenital heart defects who were the donors. Resected material from corrective heart surgery provided the thymus tissue analysed. A high degree of thymic repertoire overlap among unrelated individuals was reported in related research.

This TCR came from a boy less than two years old with a congenital heart defect. The V call is TRBV28, the J call TRBJ2-7, with D perhaps matching TRBD2 (6 bases). Sample: thymocytes. CDR3 nucleotide sequence: TGTGCCAGCAGTTTAGAGGCGGTCGGGGGCTACGAGCAGTACTTC. The encoded protein is CASSLEAVGGYEQYF.